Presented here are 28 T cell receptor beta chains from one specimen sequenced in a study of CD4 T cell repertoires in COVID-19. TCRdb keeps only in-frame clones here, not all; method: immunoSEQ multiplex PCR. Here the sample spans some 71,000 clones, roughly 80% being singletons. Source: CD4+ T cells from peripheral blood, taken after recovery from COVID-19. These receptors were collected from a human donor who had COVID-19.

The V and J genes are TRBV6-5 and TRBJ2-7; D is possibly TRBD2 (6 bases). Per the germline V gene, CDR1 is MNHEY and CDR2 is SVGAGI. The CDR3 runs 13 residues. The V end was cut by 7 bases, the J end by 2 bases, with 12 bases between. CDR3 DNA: TGTGCCAGCAAGGCGGGGCTTCCCTACGAGCAGTACTTC. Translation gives CASKAGLPYEQYF.

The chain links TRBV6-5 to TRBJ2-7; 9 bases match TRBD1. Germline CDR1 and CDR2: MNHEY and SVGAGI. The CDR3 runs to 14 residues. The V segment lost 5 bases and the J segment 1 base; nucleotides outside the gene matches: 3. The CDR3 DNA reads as TGTGCCAGCAGTCCCGGACAGGGGTCCTACGAGCAGTACTTC. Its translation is CASSPGQGSYEQYF.

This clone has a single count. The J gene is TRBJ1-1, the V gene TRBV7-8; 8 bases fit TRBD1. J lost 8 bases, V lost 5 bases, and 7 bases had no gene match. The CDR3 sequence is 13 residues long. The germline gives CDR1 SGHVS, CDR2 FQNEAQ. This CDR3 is CASSPIRQGEAFF. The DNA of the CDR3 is TGTGCCAGCAGCCCCATCCGACAGGGGGAAGCTTTCTTT.

For the CDR3, the DNA is TGTGCCACCAGTGGCGGGGCAACCAATGAGCAGTTCTTC. Translation: CATSGGATNEQFF. V is TRBV24-1 and J is TRBJ2-1, with D tentatively TRBD2 (6 bases). This CDR3 has 13 amino acids. Germline CDR1 KGHDR, CDR2 SFDVKD. V gave up 5 bases and J gave up 6 bases, with 10 bases separating them.

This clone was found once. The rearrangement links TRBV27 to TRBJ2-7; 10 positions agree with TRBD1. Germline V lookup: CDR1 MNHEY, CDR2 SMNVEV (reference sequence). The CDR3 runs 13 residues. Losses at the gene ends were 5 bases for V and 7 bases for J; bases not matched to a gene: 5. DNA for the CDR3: TGTGCCAGCAGTCGACAGGGGGCGGGAGAGCAGTACTTC. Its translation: CASSRQGAGEQYF.

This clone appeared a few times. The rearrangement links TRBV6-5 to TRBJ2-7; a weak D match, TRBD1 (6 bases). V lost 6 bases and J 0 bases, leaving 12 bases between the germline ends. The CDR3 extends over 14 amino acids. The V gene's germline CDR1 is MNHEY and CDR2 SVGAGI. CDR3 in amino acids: CASSGQSSSYEQYF. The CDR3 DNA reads TGTGCCAGCAGCGGACAGTCCAGCTCCTACGAGCAGTACTTC.

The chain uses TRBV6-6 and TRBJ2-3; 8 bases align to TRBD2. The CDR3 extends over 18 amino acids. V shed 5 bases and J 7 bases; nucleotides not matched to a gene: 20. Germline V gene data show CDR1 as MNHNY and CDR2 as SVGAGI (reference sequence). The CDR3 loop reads CASSLGLAPPGGENTQYF. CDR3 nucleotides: TGTGCCAGCAGTCTGGGACTGGCTCCACCCGGGGGGGAAAATACGCAGTATTTT.

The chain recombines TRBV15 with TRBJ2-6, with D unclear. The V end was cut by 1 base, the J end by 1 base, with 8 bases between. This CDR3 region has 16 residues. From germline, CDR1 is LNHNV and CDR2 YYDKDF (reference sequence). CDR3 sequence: CATSRGAVSGANVLTF. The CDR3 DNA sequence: TGTGCCACCAGCAGAGGCGCAGTATCTGGGGCCAACGTCCTGACTTTC.

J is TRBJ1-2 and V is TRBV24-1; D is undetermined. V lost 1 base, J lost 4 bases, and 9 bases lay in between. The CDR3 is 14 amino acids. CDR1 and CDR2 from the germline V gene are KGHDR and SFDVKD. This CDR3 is CATSDLRPSYGYTF. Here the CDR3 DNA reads TGTGCCACCAGTGATTTACGCCCGTCCTATGGCTACACCTTC.

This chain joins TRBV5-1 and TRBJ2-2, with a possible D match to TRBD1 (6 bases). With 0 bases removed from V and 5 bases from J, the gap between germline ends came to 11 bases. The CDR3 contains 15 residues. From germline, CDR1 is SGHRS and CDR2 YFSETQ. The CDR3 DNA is TGCGCCAGCAGCTTGGCCGGGACACCAACCGGGGAGCTGTTTTTT. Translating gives CASSLAGTPTGELFF.

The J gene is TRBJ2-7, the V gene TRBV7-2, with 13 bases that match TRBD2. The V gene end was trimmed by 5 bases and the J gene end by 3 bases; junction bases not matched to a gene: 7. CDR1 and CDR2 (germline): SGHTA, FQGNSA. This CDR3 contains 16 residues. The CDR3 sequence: CASSRAGTSGNYEQYF. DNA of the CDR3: TGTGCCAGCAGCCGCGCCGGGACTAGCGGGAACTACGAGCAGTACTTC.

This CDR3 is CASSIGDFERTAYGYTF. The CDR3 coding sequence is TGTGCCAGTAGTATAGGTGATTTCGAGAGGACCGCATATGGCTACACCTTC. The chain combines TRBV19 with TRBJ1-2; D is uncertain. This CDR3 has 17 residues. Per germline, CDR1 LNHDA and CDR2 SQIVND (reference sequence). V lost 1 base and J 5 bases, leaving 20 bases between the germline ends.

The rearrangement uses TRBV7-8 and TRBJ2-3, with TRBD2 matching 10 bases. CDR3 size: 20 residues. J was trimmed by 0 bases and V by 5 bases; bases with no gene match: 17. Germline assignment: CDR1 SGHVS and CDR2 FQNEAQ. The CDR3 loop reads CASSLSQIGLAASSTDTQYF. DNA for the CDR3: TGTGCCAGCAGCCTATCTCAAATAGGACTAGCGGCATCTAGCACAGATACGCAGTATTTT.

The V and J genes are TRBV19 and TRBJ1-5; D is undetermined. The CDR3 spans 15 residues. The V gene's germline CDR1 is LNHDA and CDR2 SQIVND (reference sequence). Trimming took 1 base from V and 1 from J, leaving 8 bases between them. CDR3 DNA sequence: TGTGCCAGTAGTATAGGCACAAGGAGCAATCAGCCCCAGCATTTT. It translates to CASSIGTRSNQPQHF.

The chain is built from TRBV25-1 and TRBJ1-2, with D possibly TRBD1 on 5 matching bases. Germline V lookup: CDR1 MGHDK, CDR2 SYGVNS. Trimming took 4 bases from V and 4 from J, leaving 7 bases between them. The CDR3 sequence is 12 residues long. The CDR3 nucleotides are TGTGCCAGCAGTGTCGGGACCTATGGCTACACCTTC. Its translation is CASSVGTYGYTF.

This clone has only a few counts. The CDR3 DNA reads as TGTGCCAGCAGTCCTCCCGGACAGATGAACACTGAAGCTTTCTTT. It yields the protein CASSPPGQMNTEAFF. The chain is built from TRBV2 and TRBJ1-1; the D gene is possibly TRBD1 (6 bases). Germline V gives CDR1 SNHLY, CDR2 FYNNEI. This CDR3 region has 15 residues. The ends were cut back, 5 bases at V and 0 bases at J, with 13 bases in the middle.

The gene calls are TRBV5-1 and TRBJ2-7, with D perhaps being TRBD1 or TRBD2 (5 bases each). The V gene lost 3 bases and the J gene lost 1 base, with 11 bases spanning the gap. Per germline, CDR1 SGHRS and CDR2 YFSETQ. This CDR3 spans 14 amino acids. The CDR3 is CASSSGTVSYEQYF. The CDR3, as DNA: TGCGCCAGCAGCTCCGGGACCGTTTCCTACGAGCAGTACTTC.

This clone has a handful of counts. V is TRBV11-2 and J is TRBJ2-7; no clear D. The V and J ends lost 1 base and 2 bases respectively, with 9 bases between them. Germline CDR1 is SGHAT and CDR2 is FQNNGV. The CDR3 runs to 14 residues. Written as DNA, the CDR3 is TGTGCCAGCAGCTTAGGGGTAGGGACCTACGAGCAGTACTTC. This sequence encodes CASSLGVGTYEQYF. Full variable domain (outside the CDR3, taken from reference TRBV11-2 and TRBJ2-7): EAGVAQSPRYKIIEKRQSVAFWCNPISGHATLYWYQQILGQGPKLLIQFQNNGVVDDSQLPKDRFSAERLKGVDSTLKIQPAKLEDSAVYLCASSLGVGTYEQYFGPGTRLTVT.

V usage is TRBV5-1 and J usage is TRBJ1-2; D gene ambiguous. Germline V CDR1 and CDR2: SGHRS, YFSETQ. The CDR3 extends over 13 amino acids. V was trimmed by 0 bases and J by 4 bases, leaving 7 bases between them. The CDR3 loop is CASSLEQSYGYTF. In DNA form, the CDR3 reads TGCGCCAGCAGCTTGGAGCAGTCCTATGGCTACACCTTC.

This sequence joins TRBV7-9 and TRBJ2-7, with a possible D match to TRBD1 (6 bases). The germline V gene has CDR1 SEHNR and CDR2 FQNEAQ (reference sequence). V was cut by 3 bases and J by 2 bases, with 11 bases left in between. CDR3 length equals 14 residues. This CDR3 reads CASSLGANPYEQYF. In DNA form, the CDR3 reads TGTGCCAGCAGCTTGGGGGCGAACCCCTACGAGCAGTACTTC.

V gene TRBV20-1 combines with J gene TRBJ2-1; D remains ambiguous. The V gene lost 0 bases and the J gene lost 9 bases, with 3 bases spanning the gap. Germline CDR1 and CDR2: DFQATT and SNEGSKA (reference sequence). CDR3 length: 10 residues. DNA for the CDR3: TGCAGTGCTAGAGACATTGAGCAGTTCTTC. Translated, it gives CSARDIEQFF.

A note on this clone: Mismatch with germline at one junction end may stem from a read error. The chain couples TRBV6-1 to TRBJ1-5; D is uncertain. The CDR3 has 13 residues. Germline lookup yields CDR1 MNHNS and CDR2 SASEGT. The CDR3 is CASSEALGRLSAF. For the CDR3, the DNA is TGTGCCAGCAGTGAAGCGCTGGGGAGGCTCTCAGCATTT.

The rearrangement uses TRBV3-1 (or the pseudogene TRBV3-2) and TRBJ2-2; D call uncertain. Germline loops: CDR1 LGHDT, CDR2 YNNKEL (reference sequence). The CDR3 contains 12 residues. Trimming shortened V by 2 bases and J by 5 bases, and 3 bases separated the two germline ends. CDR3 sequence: CASSQWTGELFF. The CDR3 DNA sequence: TGTGCCAGCAGCCAATGGACCGGGGAGCTGTTTTTT.

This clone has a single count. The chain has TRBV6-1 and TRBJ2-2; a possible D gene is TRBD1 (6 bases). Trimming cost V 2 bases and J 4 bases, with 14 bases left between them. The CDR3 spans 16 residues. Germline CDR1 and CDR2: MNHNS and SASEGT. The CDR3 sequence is CASSELLGGSTGELFF. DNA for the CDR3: TGTGCCAGCAGTGAACTATTAGGGGGAAGCACCGGGGAGCTGTTTTTT.

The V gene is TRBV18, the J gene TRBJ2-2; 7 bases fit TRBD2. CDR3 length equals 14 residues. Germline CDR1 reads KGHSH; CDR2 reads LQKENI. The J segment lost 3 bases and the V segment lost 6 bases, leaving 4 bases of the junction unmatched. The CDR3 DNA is TGTGCCAGCTCGTCGCGGGGGTACACCGGGGAGCTGTTTTTT. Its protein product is CASSSRGYTGELFF.

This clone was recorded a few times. The CDR3: CASSYRGGNEQAFF. CDR3 DNA sequence: TGTGCCAGCAGTTACCGGGGCGGTAACGAGCAAGCTTTCTTT. The chain carries TRBV6-5 and TRBJ1-1; tentatively, D is TRBD1 (5 bases). V was shortened by 2 bases and J by 9 bases, with 16 bases between the two germline ends. CDR3 length: 14 amino acids. Looked up from germline, CDR1 is MNHEY and CDR2 is SVGAGI.

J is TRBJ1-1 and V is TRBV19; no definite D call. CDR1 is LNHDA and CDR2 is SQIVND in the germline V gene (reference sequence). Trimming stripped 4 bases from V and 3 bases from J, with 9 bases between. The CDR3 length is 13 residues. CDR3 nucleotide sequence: TGTGCCAGTAGTACAACAGTGGACACTGAAGCTTTCTTT. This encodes CASSTTVDTEAFF.

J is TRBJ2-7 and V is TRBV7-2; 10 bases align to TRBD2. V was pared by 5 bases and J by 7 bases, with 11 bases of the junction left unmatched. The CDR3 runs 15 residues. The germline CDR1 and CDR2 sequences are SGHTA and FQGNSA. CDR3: CASSTLAGVVGEQYF. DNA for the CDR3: TGTGCCAGCAGCACCCTAGCGGGAGTAGTAGGAGAGCAGTACTTC. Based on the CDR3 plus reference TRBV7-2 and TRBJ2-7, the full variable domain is GAGVSQSPSNKVTEKGKDVELRCDPISGHTALYWYRQSLGQGLEFLIYFQGNSAPDKSGLPSDRFSAERTGGSVSTLTIQRTQQEDSAVYLCASSTLAGVVGEQYFGPGTRLTVT.